A single sample gave rise to the 11 T cell receptor beta chains below, sequenced in a study of blood T cell repertoires in COVID-19. The protocol was immunoSEQ multiplex PCR, while the TCRdb copy is restricted to in-frame clones and leaves out a portion. The sample lists 250,000 or so clones, roughly 89% occurring once. The sample consisted of peripheral blood. The receptor source for this set is a woman between 40 and 50 years old who had recovered from COVID-19.

The CDR3 nucleotides are TGTGCCAGCAGCTTCGGGGTGGCTTCCTACGAGCAGTACTTC. Protein: CASSFGVASYEQYF. V usage is TRBV7-2 and J usage is TRBJ2-7; weak D call: TRBD2 (5 bases). The CDR3 totals 14 residues. CDR1 and CDR2 (germline): SGHTA, FQGNSA. Trimming left V 3 bases short and J 1 base short, with 10 bases between.

V gene TRBV28 combines with J gene TRBJ1-5, with D tentatively TRBD1 (5 bases). This CDR3 is 16 amino acids long. Trimming left V 3 bases short and J 6 bases short, with 18 bases between. CDR1 and CDR2 (germline): MDHEN, SYDVKM. CDR3 sequence (DNA): TGTGCCAGCAGTTTGGCCAGGGTCCTTCCCGGTCAGCCCCAGCATTTT. Protein: CASSLARVLPGQPQHF.

This chain uses TRBV9 with TRBJ1-2; a possible D gene is TRBD1 (5 bases). V lost 0 bases to trimming and J lost 9 bases, with 15 bases between them. CDR3 length: 14 residues. Germline loops: CDR1 SGDLS, CDR2 YYNGEE. This chain's CDR3 is CASSVGSGPLSYTF. As DNA, the CDR3 is TGTGCCAGCAGCGTAGGTTCAGGGCCTTTGAGCTACACCTTC.

V and J are TRBV9 and TRBJ2-7, with 10 nucleotides matching TRBD1. J lost 7 bases, V lost 4 bases, and 11 bases had no gene match. This CDR3 contains 15 residues. Germline V gene lookup returns CDR1 SGDLS and CDR2 YYNGEE. CDR3 nucleotides: TGTGCCAGCAGCTCTGGGACAGGGGCCTTCCTTGAGCAGTACTTC. This gives the protein CASSSGTGAFLEQYF.

This chain connects TRBV15 to TRBJ2-5; 10 bases line up with TRBD1. CDR1 and CDR2 from the germline V gene are LNHNV and YYDKDF (reference sequence). CDR3 length: 15 amino acids. V was pared by 5 bases and J by 2 bases, with 5 bases of the junction left unmatched. The CDR3 DNA follows: TGTGCCACCAGCGGAGGACAGGGGGAACAAGAGACCCAGTACTTC. Translated: CATSGGQGEQETQYF.

The J gene is TRBJ2-1, the V gene TRBV5-1; maybe TRBD1 (6 bases). The CDR3 runs 16 residues. The V end lost 0 bases, the J end lost 2 bases, and 12 bases lay between the germline ends. Germline assignment: CDR1 SGHRS and CDR2 YFSETQ. CDR3 in DNA: TGCGCCAGCAGCTTGGCCGGCAGGGGCACCTACAATGAGCAGTTCTTC. Its translation: CASSLAGRGTYNEQFF.

The gene calls are TRBV5-1 and TRBJ2-3; 8 bases align to TRBD1. CDR1 SGHRS and CDR2 YFSETQ come from the germline V gene. V lost 4 bases and J lost 4; bases outside the gene matches: 5. The CDR3 has 14 amino acids. The chain's CDR3 is CASSTGQGADTQYF. The DNA for the CDR3 is TGCGCCAGCAGCACCGGACAGGGCGCAGATACGCAGTATTTT.

The V gene is TRBV24-1, the J gene TRBJ2-1, with 13 nucleotides matching TRBD2. Germline CDR1 KGHDR, CDR2 SFDVKD. The ends lost 3 bases at V and 0 bases at J; junction bases unmatched: 4. This CDR3 contains 18 residues. Written as DNA, the CDR3 is TGTGCCACCAGTGATACCCGGACTAGCGGGGGCTCCTACAATGAGCAGTTCTTC. This translates into CATSDTRTSGGSYNEQFF.

V and J are TRBV27 and TRBJ2-7; 14 bases agree with TRBD2. Per germline, CDR1 MNHEY and CDR2 SMNVEV (reference sequence). The CDR3 loop spans 15 amino acids. V shed 5 bases, J shed 6 bases, and the junction held 6 bases outside the gene matches. CDR3 amino acids: CASSPGTSGSGEQYF. CDR3 coding DNA: TGTGCCAGCAGTCCAGGGACTAGCGGGAGTGGCGAGCAGTACTTC.

Of note for this clone: The identical CDR3 is also encoded by other nucleotide sequences in the sample. The rearrangement uses TRBV7-9 and TRBJ1-3, with D tentatively TRBD1 (5 bases). The V and J ends lost 1 base and 4 bases respectively, with 5 bases between them. The CDR3 spans 13 residues. CDR1 is SEHNR and CDR2 is FQNEAQ in the germline V gene (reference sequence). The CDR3 here is CASSLGTGNTIYF. The CDR3 DNA is TGTGCCAGCAGCTTAGGGACAGGAAACACCATATATTTT.

The chain uses TRBV18 and TRBJ1-1; D ambiguous. V was trimmed by 4 bases and J by 6 bases, leaving 12 bases between them. Germline CDR1 is KGHSH and CDR2 is LQKENI. The CDR3 has 13 amino acids. The chain's CDR3 is CASSLQDAAEAFF. In DNA form, the CDR3 reads TGTGCCAGCTCACTCCAGGATGCCGCTGAAGCTTTCTTT.